This passage covers 27 T cell receptor beta chains from one sample sequenced in a study of T cells after yellow fever vaccination. Via MiXCR, TCRdb re-called the 5' RACE reads, giving one row per CDR3 protein. The sample contains nearly 300,000 distinct CDR3 sequences, less than 9.5% of which appear only once. Sequences were derived from CD4+ T cells sorted from PBMCs, sampled 5 days after the yellow fever booster vaccination. These receptors originate from a man between 18 and 29 years old who received the YFV17D yellow fever vaccine.

This clonotype has only a few counts. The chain couples TRBV4-1 to TRBJ2-1; TRBD2 matches at 16 bases. CDR1 MGHRA and CDR2 YSYEKL come from the germline V gene. V gave up 1 base and J gave up 6 bases; unmatched junction bases: 12. CDR3 size: 20 residues. The CDR3 region has the DNA TGCGCCAGCAGCCAAGTGGGACTAGCGGGGGGGCCGGCCCCTGGCAATGAGCAGTTCTTC. Translating it yields CASSQVGLAGGPAPGNEQFF.

The chain has TRBV19 and TRBJ1-2; TRBD1 matches at 7 bases. This CDR3 comprises 15 residues. After removal of 6 bases from V and 3 bases from J, the junction contained 10 bases not matched to a gene. Germline loops: CDR1 LNHDA, CDR2 SQIVND (reference sequence). The CDR3 spells CASSPGTVEYYGYTF. For the CDR3, the DNA is TGTGCCAGTAGCCCCGGGACAGTCGAATACTATGGCTACACCTTC.

V gene TRBV18 combines with J gene TRBJ1-5; possibly TRBD1 for D (5 bases). Trimming took off 4 bases at V and 3 bases at J, with 10 bases between the two ends. The germline V gene has CDR1 KGHSH and CDR2 LQKENI. The length of the CDR3 is 14 residues. CDR3 DNA sequence: TGTGCCAGCTCACAGGGGAATAACAATCAGCCCCAGCATTTT. Protein product: CASSQGNNNQPQHF.

Here the CDR3 DNA reads TGCGCCAGCAGCGAGGGCTCCAGCGGGGGGGAGACCCAGTACTTC. Translated: CASSEGSSGGETQYF. V is TRBV5-1 and J is TRBJ2-5, with 9 bases identical to TRBD2. From germline, CDR1 is SGHRS and CDR2 YFSETQ. The CDR3 spans 15 residues. With V trimmed by 4 bases and J by 5 bases, 9 bases remained unmatched.

Here the CDR3 DNA reads TGTGCCAGTTGGGAGCGACAGGCCGCAGATACGCAGTATTTT. Protein product: CASWERQAADTQYF. The J gene is TRBJ2-3, the V gene TRBV19; weak D call: TRBD1 (6 bases). Germline assignment: CDR1 LNHDA and CDR2 SQIVND (reference sequence). This CDR3 comprises 14 residues. V gave up 8 bases and J gave up 4 bases, with 16 bases separating them.

V usage is TRBV7-2 and J usage is TRBJ2-7, with D perhaps assigned TRBD1 or TRBD2 (5 bases each). In germline, CDR1 is SGHTA, CDR2 FQGNSA. V shed 3 bases and J shed 7 bases, with 10 bases lying between them. This CDR3 has 12 amino acids. The CDR3 coding sequence is TGTGCCAGCAGCTTCGCAGGGAGAGAGCAGTACTTC. Encoded protein: CASSFAGREQYF.

The chain employs TRBV11-3 and TRBJ2-1, with TRBD1 as a possible D gene (5 bases). V lost 0 bases to trimming and J lost 5 bases, with 11 bases between them. The CDR3 extends over 15 amino acids. Looked up from germline, CDR1 is SGHNT and CDR2 is YENEEA. DNA of the CDR3: TGTGCCAGCAGCTTAGAGGGCAGGGTTAACAATGAGCAGTTCTTC. Its translation is CASSLEGRVNNEQFF.

This clonotype appeared a few times. The chain employs TRBV12-3 or TRBV12-4 and TRBJ2-1; 13 nucleotides match TRBD2. The J segment lost 15 bases and the V segment lost 6 bases, leaving 5 bases of the junction unmatched. The CDR3 is 12 residues long. CDR3 loop: CASRLAGGAGFF. The CDR3, as DNA: TGTGCCAGCAGACTAGCGGGGGGGGCAGGGTTCTTC.

This chain links TRBV12-3 or TRBV12-4 with TRBJ1-1; D ambiguous. The CDR3 is made up of 12 amino acids. V was cut by 6 bases and J by 4 bases, with 9 bases left in between. CDR3 in DNA: TGTGCCAGCAGCCTTTGGGCCACTGAAGCTTTCTTT. This encodes CASSLWATEAFF.

This clonotype appeared a few times. The chain employs TRBV7-3 and TRBJ2-1; possible D gene TRBD2, 7 bases. Germline CDR1 is SGHTA and CDR2 is FQGTGA. The ends were cut back, 7 bases at V and 6 bases at J, with 13 bases in the middle. The CDR3 contains 13 residues. In DNA, the CDR3 is TGTGCCAGCAACTTGGGAGGGGGCAATGAGCAGTTCTTC. Translated: CASNLGGGNEQFF. Based on the CDR3 plus reference TRBV7-3 and TRBJ2-1, the full variable domain is GAGVSQTPSNKVTEKGKYVELRCDPISGHTALYWYRQSLGQGPEFLIYFQGTGAADDSGLPNDRFFAVRPEGSVSTLKIQRTERGDSAVYLCASNLGGGNEQFFGPGTRLTVL.

This clonotype was observed a few times. The rearrangement joins TRBV4-3 to TRBJ1-1, with D perhaps TRBD1 (5 bases). Germline V lookup: CDR1 LGHNA, CDR2 YSLEER. The V end lost 0 bases, the J end lost 2 bases, and 7 bases lay between the germline ends. The CDR3 extends over 14 amino acids. This CDR3 reads CASSQDGDNTEAFF. The CDR3 DNA reads TGCGCCAGCAGCCAAGATGGGGACAACACTGAAGCTTTCTTT.

J is TRBJ2-3 and V is TRBV11-2; TRBD2 might be the D (7 bases). Germline assignment: CDR1 SGHAT and CDR2 FQNNGV. The V gene lost 8 bases and the J gene lost 7 bases, with 22 bases spanning the gap. CDR3 length equals 15 residues. The CDR3 loop is CASGAGGGLRNTQYF. Here the CDR3 DNA reads TGTGCCAGCGGAGCCGGCGGGGGCCTCCGGAATACGCAGTATTTT. The full variable domain, in which reference TRBV11-2 and TRBJ2-3 provide the parts outside the CDR3, is EAGVAQSPRYKIIEKRQSVAFWCNPISGHATLYWYQQILGQGPKLLIQFQNNGVVDDSQLPKDRFSAERLKGVDSTLKIQPAKLEDSAVYLCASGAGGGLRNTQYFGPGTRLTVL.

The table lists this clonotype with many counts. The rearrangement joins TRBV7-8 to TRBJ2-5; 11 nucleotides line up with TRBD1. Germline lookup yields CDR1 SGHVS and CDR2 FQNEAQ. The CDR3 is made up of 18 amino acids. J was trimmed by 5 bases and V by 8 bases; bases with no gene match: 19. CDR3 protein: CASLPPRRTGGIRETQYF. DNA of the CDR3: TGTGCCAGCCTCCCCCCTCGACGGACAGGGGGCATCCGGGAGACCCAGTACTTC. The whole variable domain, filled in from reference TRBV7-8 and TRBJ2-5, reads GAGVSQSPRYKVAKRGQDVALRCDPISGHVSLFWYQQALGQGPEFLTYFQNEAQLDKSGLPSDRFFAERPEGSVSTLKIQRTQQEDSAVYLCASLPPRRTGGIRETQYFGPGTRLLVL.

This clonotype was detected a few times. The rearrangement uses TRBV5-6 and TRBJ2-7; 9 nucleotides agree with TRBD2. J was trimmed by 4 bases and V by 1 base; bases with no gene match: 6. This CDR3 comprises 15 residues. Germline values: CDR1 SGHDT, CDR2 YYEEEE. The CDR3 DNA reads TGTGCCAGCAGCTTGACGCCTAGCGGGGCGTACGAGCAGTACTTC. Protein sequence: CASSLTPSGAYEQYF. Full variable domain (rest looked up from reference TRBV5-6 and TRBJ2-7): DAGVTQSPTHLIKTRGQQVTLRCSPKSGHDTVSWYQQALGQGPQFIFQYYEEEERQRGNFPDRFSGHQFPNYSSELNVNALLLGDSALYLCASSLTPSGAYEQYFGPGTRLTVT.

The chain uses TRBV7-2 and TRBJ2-3; D possibly uses TRBD1 or TRBD2 (5 bases each). CDR3 size: 16 residues. Trimming cost V 3 bases and J 0 bases, with 13 bases left between them. CDR1 is SGHTA and CDR2 is FQGNSA in the germline V gene. The DNA for the CDR3 is TGTGCCAGCAGCTTCCTGGGGGTCCCTAGCACAGATACGCAGTATTTT. It is translated as CASSFLGVPSTDTQYF.

The V gene is TRBV20-1, the J gene TRBJ2-3; D could derive from TRBD1 or TRBD2 (5 bases each). CDR3 length equals 14 residues. The ends were cut back, 3 bases at V and 4 bases at J, with 14 bases in the middle. Germline loops: CDR1 DFQATT, CDR2 SNEGSKA (reference sequence). The CDR3 here is CSARGVSLADTQYF. The CDR3 DNA sequence: TGCAGTGCTAGGGGGGTCTCCCTCGCAGATACGCAGTATTTT.

With regard to this clonotype: Being one base from a much bigger clone, this may be a read error. The chain uses TRBV9 and TRBJ1-1; D ambiguous. The CDR3 runs to 14 residues. Between the trimmed V and J ends, which lost 0 bases and 3 bases, there was a span of 9 bases. The germline V gene encodes CDR1 SGDLS and CDR2 YYNGEE. The DNA of the CDR3 is TGTGCCAGCAGCGTAGAGGGAGGTGACACTGAAGCTTTCTTT. Amino acids: CASSVEGGDTEAFF.

The V gene is TRBV3-1, the J gene TRBJ1-5; maybe TRBD1 (5 bases). Germline CDR1 is LGHDT and CDR2 is YNNKEL (reference sequence). Trimming stripped 0 bases from V and 6 bases from J, with 12 bases between. There are 15 residues in the CDR3. CDR3 nucleotide sequence: TGTGCCAGCAGCCAAGATCGGCAGGGCGGTCAGCCCCAGCATTTT. Translation gives CASSQDRQGGQPQHF.

This clonotype was detected only a few times. The chain links TRBV5-1 to TRBJ2-3; either TRBD1 or TRBD2 may supply D (5 bases each). Trimming cost V 1 base and J 0 bases, with 12 bases left between them. The CDR3 has 16 residues. Germline V CDR1 and CDR2: SGHRS, YFSETQ. CDR3 DNA: TGCGCCAGCAGCTTGCGGGGCTTACCTAGCACAGATACGCAGTATTTT. As protein: CASSLRGLPSTDTQYF.

A few counts support this clonotype. The chain is built from TRBV4-3 and TRBJ2-1, with TRBD1 matching 7 bases. The junction had 17 bases not matched to a gene; V was cut back by 4 bases and J by 8 bases. Germline V gene data show CDR1 as LGHNA and CDR2 as YSLEER. The CDR3 is made up of 17 amino acids. This CDR3 is CASSLQGPPSLFYEQFF. In nucleotides, the CDR3 is TGCGCCAGCAGCCTACAGGGGCCGCCCTCCCTCTTCTATGAGCAGTTCTTC.

This chain connects TRBV5-6 to TRBJ2-5; 12 positions match TRBD2. Losses at the gene ends were 3 bases for V and 2 bases for J; bases not matched to a gene: 14. Germline loops: CDR1 SGHDT, CDR2 YYEEEE. The CDR3 totals 19 residues. CDR3 in DNA: TGTGCCAGCAGCTCAAGACTAGCGGGGGTTTTCGCCTCTCAAGAGACCCAGTACTTC. Encoded protein: CASSSRLAGVFASQETQYF.

The sample holds a few counts of this clonotype. The CDR3 DNA sequence: TGTGCCAGCAGTAAGGGTAAAGAGCAGTACGTC. It translates to CASSKGKEQYV. The rearrangement links TRBV6-5 to TRBJ2-7, with D unresolved. The V gene lost 5 bases and the J gene lost 7 bases, with 9 bases spanning the gap. The CDR3 length is 11 residues. Germline lookup yields CDR1 MNHEY and CDR2 SVGAGI.

The genes are TRBV23-1 and TRBJ1-2; D remains ambiguous. TRBV23-1 is assigned to the ORF class and has an uncertain function. Trimming removed 9 bases at V and 6 bases at J, with 8 bases between. This CDR3 is built from 10 residues. CDR3 in DNA: TGCGCCAGGCGGGGAGATGGCTACACCTTC. Encoded protein: CARRGDGYTF.

In its sample, this clonotype was seen many times. The chain recombines TRBV20-1 with TRBJ2-7, with D perhaps assigned TRBD1 or TRBD2 (5 bases each). Germline-derived CDR1 and CDR2 are DFQATT and SNEGSKA (reference sequence). V was trimmed by 6 bases and J by 7 bases, leaving 16 bases between them. CDR3 size: 12 residues. Here the CDR3 reads CSAQRGVGEQYV. Written as DNA, the CDR3 is TGCAGTGCCCAGAGGGGTGTGGGTGAGCAGTACGTC.

This chain uses TRBV9 with TRBJ1-5; 8 nucleotides line up with TRBD1. Germline lookup yields CDR1 SGDLS and CDR2 YYNGEE. The CDR3 is 17 amino acids. V lost 3 bases and J lost 3; bases outside the gene matches: 11. The CDR3 here is CASSALDRGSLNQPQHF. CDR3 in DNA: TGTGCCAGCAGCGCCCTCGACAGGGGAAGCCTCAATCAGCCCCAGCATTTT.

The chain recombines TRBV5-5 with TRBJ2-5, with TRBD2 as a possible D gene (6 bases). V was pared by 1 base and J by 4 bases, with 11 bases between. Germline V gives CDR1 SGHKS, CDR2 YYEKEE (reference sequence). This CDR3 contains 14 residues. The CDR3 protein is CASSLITGGETQYF. CDR3 nucleotide sequence: TGTGCCAGCAGCTTGATAACCGGGGGAGAGACCCAGTACTTC. Filled out from reference TRBV5-5 and TRBJ2-5, the complete variable domain reads DAGVTQSPTHLIKTRGQQVTLRCSPISGHKSVSWYQQVLGQGPQFIFQYYEKEERGRGNFPDRFSARQFPNYSSELNVNALLLGDSALYLCASSLITGGETQYFGPGTRLLVL.

The sample holds a few counts of this clonotype. The chain uses TRBV4-2 and TRBJ2-2; 10 nucleotides match TRBD1. J lost 6 bases, V lost 4 bases, and 5 bases had no gene match. CDR3 length: 15 amino acids. The germline CDR1 and CDR2 sequences are LGHNA and YNFKEQ. The CDR3 coding sequence is TGTGCCAGCAGCCCCCGGGACAGGGGTTCCGGGGAGCTGTTTTTT. Translated, it gives CASSPRDRGSGELFF.